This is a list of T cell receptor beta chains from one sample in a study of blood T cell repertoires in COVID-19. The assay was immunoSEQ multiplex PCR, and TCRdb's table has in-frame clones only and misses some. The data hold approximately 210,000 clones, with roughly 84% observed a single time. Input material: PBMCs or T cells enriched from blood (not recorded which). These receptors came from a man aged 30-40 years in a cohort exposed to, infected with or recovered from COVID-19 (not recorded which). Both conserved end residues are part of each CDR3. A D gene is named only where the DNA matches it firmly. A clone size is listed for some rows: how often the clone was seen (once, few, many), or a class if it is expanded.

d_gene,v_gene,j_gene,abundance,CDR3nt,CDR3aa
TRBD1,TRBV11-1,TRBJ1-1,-,TGTGCCAGCAGCTTAGGACAGGGCCGCCTGGACACTGAAGCTTTCTTT,CASSLGQGRLDTEAFF
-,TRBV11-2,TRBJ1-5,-,TGTGCCAGCAGCTTACTCCCAGACTATCAGCCCCAGCATTTT,CASSLLPDYQPQHF
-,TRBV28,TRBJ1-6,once,TGTGCCAGCAGTTTAGGGGGGAGTAGGAATTCACCCCTCCACTTT,CASSLGGSRNSPLHF
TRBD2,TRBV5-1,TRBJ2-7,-,TGCGCCAGCAGCAACGAGCGGGAGGGTTACGAGCAGTACTTC,CASSNEREGYEQYF
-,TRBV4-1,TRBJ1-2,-,TGCGCCAGCAGCCAAGGTTCGGGGGGCGCGGGCGGCTACACCTTC,CASSQGSGGAGGYTF
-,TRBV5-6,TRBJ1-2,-,TGTGCCAGCAGCTTGTGGCCCCGCTCTCGGGATGGCTACACCTTC,CASSLWPRSRDGYTF
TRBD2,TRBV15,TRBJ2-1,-,TGTGCCACCAGCAGGACTATGGGACTAGCGGTGGGGGGTGAGCAGTTCTTC,CATSRTMGLAVGGEQFF
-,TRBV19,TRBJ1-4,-,TGTGCCAGTACCCTAAGGCGGGACACTAATGAAAAACTGTTTTTT,CASTLRRDTNEKLFF
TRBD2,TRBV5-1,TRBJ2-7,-,TGCGCCAGCAGCTTGATACCCGGACTAGCGGGAGGTTCGGGCCACGAGCAGTACTTC,CASSLIPGLAGGSGHEQYF
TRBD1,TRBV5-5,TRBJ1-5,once,TGTGCCAGCAGCTTGGACTACAGGGGTCTCTTCAATCAGCCCCAGCATTTT,CASSLDYRGLFNQPQHF
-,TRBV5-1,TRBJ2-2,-,TGCGCCAGCAGCCTGAGGGAGTTCAACACCGGGGAGCTGTTTTTT,CASSLREFNTGELFF
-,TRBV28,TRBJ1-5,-,TGTGCCAGCAGTTTAGTAGCGGCCCAGCATTTT,CASSLVAAQHF
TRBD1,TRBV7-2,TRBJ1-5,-,TGTGCCAGCAGCTTGACAGGGGCAGGCCAGCCCCAGCATTTT,CASSLTGAGQPQHF
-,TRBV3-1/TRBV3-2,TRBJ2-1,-,TGTGCCAGCAGCCAGAATGCGCTTGCGGAAAACTACAATGAGCAGTTCTTC,CASSQNALAENYNEQFF
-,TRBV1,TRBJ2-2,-,TGCACCAGCAGCCAAGATTCGGTCCCAGCGGGAGGGCCGGAAACCGGGGAGCTGTTTTTT,CTSSQDSVPAGGPETGELFF
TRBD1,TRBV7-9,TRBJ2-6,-,TGTGCCAGCAGCTTAGCGCGGGACAGGGTCTCTGGGGCCAACGTCCTGACTTTC,CASSLARDRVSGANVLTF
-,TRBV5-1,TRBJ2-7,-,TGCGCCAGCAGCTTGCCTAGCCGAAAATACGAGCAGTACTTC,CASSLPSRKYEQYF
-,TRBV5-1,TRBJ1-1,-,TGCGCCAGCAGCCCCGAGGAGGGATGGGTCACTGAAGCTTTCTTT,CASSPEEGWVTEAFF
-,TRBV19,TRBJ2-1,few,TGTGCCAGTAGTAGTTTAGGGGCCTACAATGAGCAGTTCTTC,CASSSLGAYNEQFF
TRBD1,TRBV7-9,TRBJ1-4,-,TGTGCCAGCAGCCACACAGGGGGCAGATCAACTAATGAAAAACTGTTTTTT,CASSHTGGRSTNEKLFF
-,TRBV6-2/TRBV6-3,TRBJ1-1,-,TGTGCCAGCAGTTACTCTACATCTGAAGCTTTCTTT,CASSYSTSEAFF
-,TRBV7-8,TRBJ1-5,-,TGTGCCAGCAGCTCTCGGGACATTAGCAATCAGCCCCAGCATTTT,CASSSRDISNQPQHF
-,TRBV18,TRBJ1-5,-,TGTGCCAGCTCACCACTTCCAGGGCTTAGCAATCAGCCCCAGCATTTT,CASSPLPGLSNQPQHF
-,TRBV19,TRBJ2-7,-,TGTGCCAGTAGTGCTGGACAGACCGACGAGCAGTACTTC,CASSAGQTDEQYF
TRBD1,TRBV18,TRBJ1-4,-,TGTGCCAGCTCCCTTGGACAGGATGAAAAACTGTTTTTT,CASSLGQDEKLFF
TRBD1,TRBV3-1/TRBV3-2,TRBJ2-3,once,TGTGCCAGCAGCCAAGATTTCCGAAAGACAGGGGGCTCAGATACGCAGTATTTT,CASSQDFRKTGGSDTQYF
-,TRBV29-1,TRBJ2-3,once,TGCAGCGCCCGTAAGACAGAAACAGATACGCAGTATTTT,CSARKTETDTQYF
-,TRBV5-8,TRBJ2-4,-,TGTGCCAGCAGCTTGGGAAGCAGGGCGGAAAACATTCAGTACTTC,CASSLGSRAENIQYF
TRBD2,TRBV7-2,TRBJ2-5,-,TGTGCCAGCAGCTTAACTAGCGGGATATTGGAGACCCAGTACTTC,CASSLTSGILETQYF
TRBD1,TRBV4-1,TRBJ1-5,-,TGCGCCAGCAGCCTCGGGACAGGTCTTTTGCGCAATCAGCCCCAGCATTTT,CASSLGTGLLRNQPQHF
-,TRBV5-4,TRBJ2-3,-,TGTGCCAGCAGCTTGGAGGCTGGGGGGAGGTTTACAGATACGCAGTATTTT,CASSLEAGGRFTDTQYF
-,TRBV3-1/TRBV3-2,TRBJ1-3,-,TGTGCCAGCAGCCAAGGGCCTGGAAACACCATATATTTT,CASSQGPGNTIYF
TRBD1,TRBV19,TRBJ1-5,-,TGTGCCAGTAGTATCCTCCAGGGGGCTTATATCATTCCCCAGCATTTT,CASSILQGAYIIPQHF
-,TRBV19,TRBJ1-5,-,TGTGCCAGTAGTATATGGGCTAACAGCAATCAGCCCCAGCATTTT,CASSIWANSNQPQHF